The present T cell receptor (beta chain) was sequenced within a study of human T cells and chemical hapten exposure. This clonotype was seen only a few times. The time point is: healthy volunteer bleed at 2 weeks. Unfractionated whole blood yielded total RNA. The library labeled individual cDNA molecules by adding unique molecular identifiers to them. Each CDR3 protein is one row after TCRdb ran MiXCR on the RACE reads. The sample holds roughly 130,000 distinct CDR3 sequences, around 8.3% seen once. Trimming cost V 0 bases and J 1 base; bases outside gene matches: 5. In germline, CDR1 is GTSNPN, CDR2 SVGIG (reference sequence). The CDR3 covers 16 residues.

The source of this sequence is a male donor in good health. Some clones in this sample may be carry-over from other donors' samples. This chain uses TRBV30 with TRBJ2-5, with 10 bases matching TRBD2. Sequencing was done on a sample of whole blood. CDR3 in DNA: TGTGCCTGGAGTGTCCGCCGGACTAGCGGCCAAGAGACCCAGTACTTC. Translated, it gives CAWSVRRTSGQETQYF.